This T cell receptor (beta chain) was profiled in a study of cytomegalovirus exposure and HLA in healthy donors. Findings of the study overall: The presence/absence work took it that sequencing depth was about the same across donors. Rarity marked most TCR sequences, yet some public TCRs occurred in many donors.

Regarding this clone: The antigen remains unidentified.

PCR was performed using 60 Vbeta and 13 Jbeta primers. Clones were read by immunoSEQ multiplex PCR, and TCRdb kept only the in-frame ones, dropping some. Found here are just over 150,000 clones, over 75% of them singletons; the top ten hold about 1.3%. CDR3 length equals 11 residues. Trimming left V 4 bases short and J 3 bases short, with 4 bases between. The V gene's germline CDR1 is MNHEY and CDR2 SMNVEV (reference sequence). Sequencing was carried out using PBMCs. The rearrangement links TRBV27 to TRBJ2-7; D unclear. This receptor was taken from a woman aged 30 to 39 in good health and CMV-seronegative. CDR3: CASSSFYEQYF. CDR3 DNA sequence: TGTGCCAGCAGTTCGTTCTACGAGCAGTACTTC.